These T cell receptor beta chains were read from a single sample in a study of blood T cell repertoires in COVID-19. Libraries were prepared by immunoSEQ multiplex PCR; TCRdb keeps only in-frame clonotypes and omits some of them. Of about 120,000 clones listed, about four fifths are singletons. The sample comprised peripheral blood. The source of these receptors is a woman older than 75 with acute or convalescent COVID-19. Both conserved end residues are part of each CDR3. D genes are given only for firm matches. Size is stated for part of the rows, as once, few or many counts, or as a class when the clone is expanded.

v_gene	abundance	d_gene	j_gene	CDR3nt	CDR3aa
TRBV5-1	.	TRBD1	TRBJ2-5	TGCGCCAGCAGCTTGACCGGGACAGAGGAAGAGACCCAGTACTTC	CASSLTGTEEETQYF
TRBV7-2	.	.	TRBJ2-1	TGTGCCAGCAGCTCCATGGCGGGCACTTACAATGAGCAGTTCTTC	CASSSMAGTYNEQFF
TRBV2	.	.	TRBJ1-1	TGTGCCAGCAGGGGGCGCACTGAAGCTTTCTTT	CASRGRTEAFF
TRBV24-1	.	TRBD1	TRBJ1-6	TGTGCCACCCGCCTCAGGGGGAACTATAATTCACCCCTCCACTTT	CATRLRGNYNSPLHF
TRBV19	.	TRBD1	TRBJ2-2	TGTGCCAGTAGATGGGGACAGGGAGGCACCGGGGAGCTGTTTTTT	CASRWGQGGTGELFF
TRBV19	.	TRBD1	TRBJ1-5	TGTGCCAGTAGTACGGGGCCGGGACAGGGCCGTGGGAGCAATCAGCCCCAGCATTTT	CASSTGPGQGRGSNQPQHF
TRBV6-5	.	TRBD1	TRBJ2-1	TGTGCCAGCAGTTACTCCGTAAGGGGGCTAGGCAATGAGCAGTTCTTC	CASSYSVRGLGNEQFF
TRBV10-3	.	TRBD1	TRBJ2-7	TGTGCCATCAGCAGGGACAGCGACTACGAGCAGTACTTC	CAISRDSDYEQYF
TRBV9	.	.	TRBJ1-5	TGTGCCAGCAGCGTGGGTACGGAGGATCAGCCCCAGCATTTT	CASSVGTEDQPQHF
TRBV5-8	few	.	TRBJ1-2	TGTGCCAGCAGCTGGGGCGAGGACTATGGCTACACCTTC	CASSWGEDYGYTF
TRBV9	.	TRBD1	TRBJ1-2	TGTGCCAGCACCCAACAGGGGGCCTATGGCTACACCTTC	CASTQQGAYGYTF
TRBV19	few	TRBD1	TRBJ1-1	TGTGCCAGTTGCTCGACAGGGGAAGAAGCTTTCTTT	CASCSTGEEAFF